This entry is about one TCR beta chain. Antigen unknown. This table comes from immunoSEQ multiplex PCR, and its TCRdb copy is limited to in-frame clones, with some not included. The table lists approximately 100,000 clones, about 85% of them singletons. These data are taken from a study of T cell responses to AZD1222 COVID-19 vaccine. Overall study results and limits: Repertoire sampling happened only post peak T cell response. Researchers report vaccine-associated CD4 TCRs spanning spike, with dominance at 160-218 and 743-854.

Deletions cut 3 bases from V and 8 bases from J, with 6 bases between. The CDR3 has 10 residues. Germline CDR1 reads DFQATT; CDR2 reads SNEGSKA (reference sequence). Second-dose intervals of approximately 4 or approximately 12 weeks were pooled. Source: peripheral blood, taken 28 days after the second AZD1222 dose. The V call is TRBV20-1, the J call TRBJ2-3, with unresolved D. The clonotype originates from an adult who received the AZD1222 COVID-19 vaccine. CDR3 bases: TGCAGTGCTAGGGTTGTTACGCAGTATTTT. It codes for CSARVVTQYF.